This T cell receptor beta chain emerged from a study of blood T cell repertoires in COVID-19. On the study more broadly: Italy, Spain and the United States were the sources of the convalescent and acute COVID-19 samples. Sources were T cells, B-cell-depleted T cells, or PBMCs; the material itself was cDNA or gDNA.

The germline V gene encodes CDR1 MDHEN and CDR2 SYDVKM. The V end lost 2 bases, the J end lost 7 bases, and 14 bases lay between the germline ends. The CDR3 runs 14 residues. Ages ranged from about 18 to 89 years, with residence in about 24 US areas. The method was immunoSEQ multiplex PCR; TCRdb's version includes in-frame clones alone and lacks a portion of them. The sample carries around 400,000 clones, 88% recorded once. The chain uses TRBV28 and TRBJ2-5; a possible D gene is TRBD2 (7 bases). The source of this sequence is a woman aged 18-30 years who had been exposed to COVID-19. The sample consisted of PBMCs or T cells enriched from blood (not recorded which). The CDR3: CASSLGGALGTQYF. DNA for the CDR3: TGTGCCAGCAGTTTAGGGGGGGCCCTGGGGACCCAGTACTTC. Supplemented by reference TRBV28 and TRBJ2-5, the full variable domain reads DVKVTQSSRYLVKRTGEKVFLECVQDMDHENMFWYRQDPGLGLRLIYFSYDVKMKEKGDIPEGYSVSREKKERFSLILESASTNQTSMYLCASSLGGALGTQYFGPGTRLLVL.